This is a list of T cell receptor beta chains from one sample in a study of a mutant IDH1 vaccine in newly diagnosed glioma. The method was immunoSEQ multiplex PCR; TCRdb's version includes in-frame clones alone and lacks a portion of them. The repertoire holds about 94,000 clones, with about 90% as singletons. Their antigens remain unidentified. Sequenced material: PBMCs, taken from a glioma patient whose treatment included an IDH1 peptide vaccine. These receptors all come from a woman aged 45-65 years with glioma. The CDR3 runs from the conserved cysteine through the conserved F or W. The D gene is left open where the match is weak. Size values are once, few and many counts, or a class for expanded clones, and some rows have none.

cdr3_aa	cdr3_nt	v_call	d_call	clone_size	j_call
CASRTSGYTF	TGTGCCAGCAGGACCAGTGGCTACACCTTC	TRBV5-4	.	.	TRBJ1-2
CASSRVGYEQYF	TGTGCCAGCAGCAGGGTCGGCTACGAGCAGTACTTC	TRBV5-6	.	.	TRBJ2-7
CASSNPLVAGEVETQYF	TGTGCCAGCAGCAATCCCCTTGTAGCGGGAGAAGTCGAGACCCAGTACTTC	TRBV21-1	.	once	TRBJ2-5
CASSFRDSNQPQHF	TGTGCCAGCAGTTTTAGGGATAGCAATCAGCCCCAGCATTTT	TRBV27	.	.	TRBJ1-5
CASSQDHGYSYEQYF	TGTGCCAGCAGCCAAGATCACGGCTACTCCTACGAGCAGTACTTC	TRBV4-2	.	few	TRBJ2-7
CASSQDSREAFF	TGTGCCAGCAGCCAAGACAGTAGAGAAGCTTTCTTT	TRBV14	.	few	TRBJ1-1
CAWSVMREQFF	TGTGCCTGGAGTGTAATGCGGGAGCAGTTCTTC	TRBV30	.	.	TRBJ2-1
CASSLTRLQNIQYF	TGCGCCAGCAGCCTCACGAGGCTCCAAAACATTCAGTACTTC	TRBV4-1	.	.	TRBJ2-4
CASSLDWGNGSPLHF	TGTGCCAGCAGCTTGGATTGGGGGAATGGTTCACCCCTCCACTTT	TRBV5-4	.	.	TRBJ1-6
CASSSGNRANTEAFF	TGTGCCAGCAGCTCCGGGAACAGGGCGAACACTGAAGCTTTCTTT	TRBV6-1	.	.	TRBJ1-1
CASSIVAAQETQYF	TGTGCCAGTAGTATAGTAGCGGCCCAAGAGACCCAGTACTTC	TRBV19	.	once	TRBJ2-5
CASSFRAGYTF	TGTGCCAGCAGCTTCAGGGCTGGCTACACCTTC	TRBV11-2	.	few	TRBJ1-2
CASSPRVGGRLGPQHF	TGTGCCAGCAGCCCACGAGTAGGGGGCCGGTTGGGGCCCCAGCATTTT	TRBV28	TRBD1	.	TRBJ1-5
CASRTNRGLGYEQYF	TGCGCCAGCAGGACGAACAGGGGGCTTGGGTACGAGCAGTACTTC	TRBV10-2	TRBD1	once	TRBJ2-7
CASSSPGRSTDTQYF	TGTGCCAGCAGTTCCCCGGGACGCAGCACAGATACGCAGTATTTT	TRBV27	.	.	TRBJ2-3
CASSTTGRLYGYTF	TGTGCCAGTAGCACCACGGGACGGCTTTATGGCTACACCTTC	TRBV19	.	.	TRBJ1-2
CASSESWTLGTQYF	TGTGCCAGCAGTGAATCGTGGACGCTGGGGACGCAGTATTTT	TRBV6-1	.	.	TRBJ2-3
CASSVGQHNEQFF	TGTGCCAGCAGCGTAGGACAGCACAATGAGCAGTTCTTC	TRBV9	.	.	TRBJ2-1
CASSYSSWTANTEAFF	TGTGCCAGCAGTTATAGTTCCTGGACGGCGAACACTGAAGCTTTCTTT	TRBV6-5	.	.	TRBJ1-1
CASSLDLEREQYF	TGTGCCAGCAGCTTAGACCTAGAACGCGAGCAGTACTTC	TRBV7-9	.	.	TRBJ2-7
CASLELGGVLSGNTIYF	TGTGCCAGCCTTGAGCTAGGAGGGGTCCTCTCTGGAAACACCATATATTTT	TRBV7-8	.	.	TRBJ1-3
CASGRDREVMDTEAFF	TGCGCCAGCGGACGAGACAGGGAGGTCATGGACACTGAAGCTTTCTTT	TRBV10-2	TRBD1	.	TRBJ1-1
CASSEGERDEQFF	TGCGCCAGCAGTGAGGGGGAGAGGGATGAGCAGTTCTTC	TRBV10-2	.	.	TRBJ2-1
CASTYGNEQFF	TGTGCCAGCACCTATGGGAATGAGCAGTTCTTC	TRBV11-2	.	.	TRBJ2-1
CASSSGRIYEQYF	TGTGCCAGCAGCTCGGGACGGATCTACGAGCAGTACTTC	TRBV13	.	.	TRBJ2-7
CATGRWVQPQHF	TGTGCCACCGGACGGTGGGTACAGCCCCAGCATTTT	TRBV28	.	once	TRBJ1-5
CASSSRASGRVADTQYF	TGTGCCAGCAGCTCAAGGGCTAGCGGGAGGGTGGCAGATACGCAGTATTTT	TRBV7-3	TRBD2	.	TRBJ2-3
CASSLGGTVNEKLFF	TGTGCCAGCAGCTTAGGGGGAACGGTTAATGAAAAACTGTTTTTT	TRBV7-8	.	.	TRBJ1-4
CASSSNSPLHF	TGTGCCAGCAGCTCCAATTCACCCCTCCACTTT	TRBV6-6	.	.	TRBJ1-6
CASSLPGASGTYNEQFF	TGTGCCAGCAGCTTACCCGGGGCTAGCGGCACCTACAATGAGCAGTTCTTC	TRBV5-6	TRBD2	.	TRBJ2-1
CASSPTVNTEAFF	TGTGCCAGCAGCCCGACAGTGAACACTGAAGCTTTCTTT	TRBV11-3	.	once	TRBJ1-1
CASSLGFGLAGFRTTDTQYF	TGTGCCAGCAGCTTAGGTTTTGGACTAGCGGGATTCCGAACCACAGATACGCAGTATTTT	TRBV7-8	TRBD2	.	TRBJ2-3
CASSLEQGRAFF	TGTGCCAGTAGTCTCGAACAGGGGAGGGCTTTCTTT	TRBV19	TRBD1	.	TRBJ1-1
CASSQRRLLLNYGYTF	TGCGCCAGCAGTCAAAGGCGGCTCCTACTTAACTATGGCTACACCTTC	TRBV23-1	.	.	TRBJ1-2
CASSLDRGLGGYTF	TGCGCCAGCAGCTTGGACAGGGGGCTCGGTGGCTACACCTTC	TRBV5-1	TRBD1	.	TRBJ1-2
CASRPPGVWNTEAFF	TGTGCCAGCCGGCCCCCAGGGGTCTGGAACACTGAAGCTTTCTTT	TRBV6-5	.	few	TRBJ1-1
CASTLSRNTGELFF	TGTGCCAGCACCTTATCCCGGAACACCGGGGAGCTGTTTTTT	TRBV7-2	.	.	TRBJ2-2
CASSLSGARTEAFF	TGTGCCAGCAGTTTATCAGGGGCGCGAACTGAAGCTTTCTTT	TRBV27	.	.	TRBJ1-1
CASRDLQGAKTQYF	TGTGCCAGCAGAGACCTACAGGGGGCAAAGACCCAGTACTTC	TRBV6-5	TRBD1	.	TRBJ2-5
CASSHEPGLVNEQYF	TGTGCCAGCAGCCACGAGCCGGGACTAGTTAACGAGCAGTACTTC	TRBV4-2	TRBD2	.	TRBJ2-7
CAISATGTLTGEQYF	TGTGCCATCAGTGCAACCGGGACCCTGACGGGGGAGCAGTACTTC	TRBV10-3	.	.	TRBJ2-7
CSVEDSLARNIQYF	TGCAGCGTTGAAGATAGTCTAGCGAGAAACATTCAGTACTTC	TRBV29-1	.	.	TRBJ2-4
CASSLPGKGSPLHF	TGTGCCAGCAGTTTACCGGGAAAGGGGTCACCCCTCCACTTT	TRBV27	.	.	TRBJ1-6
CASSVGTSGTSYEQYF	TGTGCCAGCAGCGTAGGGACTAGCGGGACCTCCTACGAGCAGTACTTC	TRBV9	TRBD2	.	TRBJ2-7
CASSFRDRGAPDTQYF	TGTGCCAGCAGCTTCCGGGACAGGGGAGCCCCAGATACGCAGTATTTT	TRBV11-2	TRBD1	.	TRBJ2-3
CASTPGQGTDTQYF	TGCGCCAGCACCCCGGGACAGGGTACTGATACGCAGTATTTT	TRBV10-1	TRBD1	.	TRBJ2-3